The 2 T cell receptor beta chains reported below all come from one sample, sequenced in a study of cytomegalovirus exposure and HLA in healthy donors. The PCR was carried out with 60 Vbeta primers and 13 Jbeta primers. Clones were sequenced by immunoSEQ multiplex PCR, and TCRdb holds only the in-frame ones, with some missing. The sample lists around 100,000 clones, roughly 80% occurring once. Sequenced sample: PBMCs. Receptors originate from a man aged 18 to 29 in good health and CMV-seronegative.

The chain recombines TRBV29-1 with TRBJ1-1, with a tentative D call TRBD1 (5 bases). This CDR3 has 12 residues. Deletions cut 7 bases from V and 2 bases from J, with 11 bases between. Per germline, CDR1 SQVTM and CDR2 ANQGSEA. The CDR3 loop reads CSGGGRNTEAFF. CDR3 DNA sequence: TGCAGCGGGGGGGGGAGAAACACTGAAGCTTTCTTT.

This clone was seen once. CDR3 sequence: CAWSPRRSGEQYF. CDR3 nucleotide sequence: TGTGCCTGGAGTCCGAGGAGAAGCGGAGAGCAGTACTTC. The chain uses TRBV30 and TRBJ2-4; possibly TRBD2 for D (5 bases). The CDR3 sequence is 13 residues long. Trimming left V 2 bases short and J 13 bases short, with 18 bases between. Germline V gene sequence: CDR1 GTSNPN, CDR2 SVGIG (reference sequence).